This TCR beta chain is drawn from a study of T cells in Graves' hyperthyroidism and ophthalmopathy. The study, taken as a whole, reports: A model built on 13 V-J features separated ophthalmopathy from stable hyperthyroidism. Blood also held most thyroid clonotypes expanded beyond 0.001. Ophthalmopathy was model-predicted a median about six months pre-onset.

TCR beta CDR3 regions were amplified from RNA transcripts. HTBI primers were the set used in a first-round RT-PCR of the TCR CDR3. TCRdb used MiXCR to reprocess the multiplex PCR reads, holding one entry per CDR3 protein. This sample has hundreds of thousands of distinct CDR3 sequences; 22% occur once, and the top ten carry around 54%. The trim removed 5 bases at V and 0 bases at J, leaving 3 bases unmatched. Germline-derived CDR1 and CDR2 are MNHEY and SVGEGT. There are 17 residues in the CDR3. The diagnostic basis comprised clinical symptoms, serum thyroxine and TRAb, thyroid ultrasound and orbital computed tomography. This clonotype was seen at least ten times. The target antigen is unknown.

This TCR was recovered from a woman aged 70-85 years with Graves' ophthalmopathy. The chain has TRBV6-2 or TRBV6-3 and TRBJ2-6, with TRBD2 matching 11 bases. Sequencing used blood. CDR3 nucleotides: TGTGCCAGCAGTCAACTAGCGGGAGACTCTGGGGCCAACGTCCTGACTTTC. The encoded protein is CASSQLAGDSGANVLTF.